This TCR beta chain derives from a study of blood T cell repertoires in COVID-19. Study details: Material from acute and convalescent COVID-19 was sourced from the United States, Italy and Spain. PBMCs, B-cell-depleted T cells, or T cells were the source of the cDNA or gDNA that made up the material.

Per the germline V gene, CDR1 is SGDLS and CDR2 is YYNGEE. Trimming pared 1 base from V and 8 bases from J, leaving 12 bases between. This CDR3 has 13 residues. In the original workflow: Amplification of reference gene primers was used by the study to estimate nucleated cell counts. The method was immunoSEQ multiplex PCR; TCRdb's version includes in-frame clones alone and lacks a portion of them. V and J calls and clone size follow that table, whereas D and trimming were derived from the DNA. The sample has about 220,000 clones, more than 65% seen once. The sequence came from a man aged 45-60 years with active or convalescent COVID-19. Sequences were obtained from peripheral blood. The chain links TRBV9 to TRBJ1-2; D is undetermined. The CDR3 loop is CASSVTGSIGYTF. In DNA, the CDR3 is TGTGCCAGCAGCGTAACGGGGAGTATCGGCTACACCTTC.